A single TCR beta chain is shown here with its context. These data originate in a study of control samples from healthy donors and cancer patients. TCRdb keeps only in-frame clones here, not all; method: immunoSEQ multiplex PCR. This repertoire shows about 170,000 clones, 91% found once; its top ten account for about 1.6%. The V gene's germline CDR1 is KGHDR and CDR2 SFDVKD. Trimming cost V 1 base and J 5 bases, with 7 bases left between them. The CDR3 is made up of 14 amino acids. The TCR comes from a woman aged 25 to 39 in good health. The sample was blood. The J gene is TRBJ2-2, the V gene TRBV24-1; D is perhaps TRBD1 (5 bases). CDR3 sequence reads: CATSDFRDTGELFF. The DNA of the CDR3 is TGTGCCACCAGTGATTTCAGGGATACCGGGGAGCTGTTTTTT.